This T cell receptor (beta chain) was recorded in a study of T cell responses to AZD1222 COVID-19 vaccine. The protocol was immunoSEQ multiplex PCR, while the TCRdb copy is restricted to in-frame clones and leaves out a portion. The top ten hold 1.6% of the sample, which has roughly 150,000 clones, over 85% seen once. Comment on this clone: As yet, its antigen is unknown.

Study conclusions and caveats: Every sample of the repertoires postdated the peak T cell response. Baseline serostatus was positive in only a handful of AZD1222 recipients. The donor cohort was predominantly white British with a female majority, and clonal diversity may have been underestimated. Spike regions recognized by vaccine-associated CD4 TCRs spanned the protein, led by 160-218 and 743-854.

There are 13 residues in the CDR3. The V gene's germline CDR1 is SGHVS and CDR2 FNYEAQ. V gave up 5 bases and J gave up 7 bases, with 11 bases separating them. The rearrangement joins TRBV7-6 to TRBJ1-4; D unclear. The sequence was obtained from an adult in good health. The sequencing used peripheral blood, collected on day 0 of AZD1222 vaccination. CDR3 nucleotides: TGTGCCAGCAGCGCCCCGGTGGGTGAAAAACTGTTTTTT. It yields the protein CASSAPVGEKLFF.